The TCR beta chain under discussion was sequenced for a study of T cells in localized non-small cell lung cancer. Overall study results and limits: Appearance in adjacent lung was seen for a median 57 of the top 100 tumor clones.

V dropped 0 bases and J dropped 5 bases, with 14 bases sitting between them. Per the germline V gene, CDR1 is SGHRS and CDR2 is YFSETQ. The CDR3 contains 15 residues. This clone has a handful of counts. What it binds is not known. This table comes from immunoSEQ multiplex PCR, and its TCRdb copy is limited to in-frame clones, with some not included. Counted here are more than 2,000 clones, around two fifths occurring once; the ten biggest clones make up around 13%. This sequence joins TRBV5-1 and TRBJ1-1; D remains unclear. The receptor was derived from a male donor aged 60 or over with stage I squamous cell lung carcinoma. This material consisted of lung tumor tissue, taken before any cancer treatment. The CDR3 reads CASSLDPGGGTEAFF. Written as DNA, the CDR3 is TGCGCCAGCAGCTTGGACCCGGGAGGAGGAACTGAAGCTTTCTTT. The whole variable domain, remainder taken from reference TRBV5-1 and TRBJ1-1, is KAGVTQTPRYLIKTRGQQVTLSCSPISGHRSVSWYQQTPGQGLQFLFEYFSETQRNKGNFPGRFSGRQFSNSRSEMNVSTLELGDSALYLCASSLDPGGGTEAFFGQGTRLTVV.